Sample share makes the clone carrying this T cell receptor beta chain medium-sized (0.01 to 0.1%). Its specificity is not known. A unique molecular identifier was carried by every single TCR cDNA molecule. TCRdb reprocessed the 5' RACE reads with MiXCR, giving one entry per CDR3 protein. The sample has about 4,100 distinct CDR3 sequences; about 6.3% are singletons. This record belongs to a study of spatial heterogeneity in lung cancer. On the study more broadly: The study found that TCR transcript counts in tumor regions correlated strongly with a matched bulk RNA-seq T cell module score.

The study, taken as a whole, reports: Counts of expanded alpha and beta TCRs within tumors tracked the tumor nonsynonymous mutation count.

Germline CDR1 is LNHNV and CDR2 is YYDKDF (reference sequence). The CDR3 sequence is 18 residues long. Trimming cost V 3 bases and J 6 bases, with 24 bases left between them. Time point noted: sample taken at primary tumor resection. Whole RNA was taken from tumor, nontumor lung or frozen PBMC; it was then sequenced unsorted. The source of this sequence is a male donor with early-stage non-small cell lung cancer. The chain is built from TRBV15 and TRBJ1-5; TRBD1 is a possible D gene (6 bases). This material consisted of lung tumor tissue, taken at surgery. CDR3 nucleotides: TGTGCCACCAGCAGTCGAGCCCCAGGGGTCGGTGCGCGTCAGCCCCAGCATTTT. This codes for CATSSRAPGVGARQPQHF.